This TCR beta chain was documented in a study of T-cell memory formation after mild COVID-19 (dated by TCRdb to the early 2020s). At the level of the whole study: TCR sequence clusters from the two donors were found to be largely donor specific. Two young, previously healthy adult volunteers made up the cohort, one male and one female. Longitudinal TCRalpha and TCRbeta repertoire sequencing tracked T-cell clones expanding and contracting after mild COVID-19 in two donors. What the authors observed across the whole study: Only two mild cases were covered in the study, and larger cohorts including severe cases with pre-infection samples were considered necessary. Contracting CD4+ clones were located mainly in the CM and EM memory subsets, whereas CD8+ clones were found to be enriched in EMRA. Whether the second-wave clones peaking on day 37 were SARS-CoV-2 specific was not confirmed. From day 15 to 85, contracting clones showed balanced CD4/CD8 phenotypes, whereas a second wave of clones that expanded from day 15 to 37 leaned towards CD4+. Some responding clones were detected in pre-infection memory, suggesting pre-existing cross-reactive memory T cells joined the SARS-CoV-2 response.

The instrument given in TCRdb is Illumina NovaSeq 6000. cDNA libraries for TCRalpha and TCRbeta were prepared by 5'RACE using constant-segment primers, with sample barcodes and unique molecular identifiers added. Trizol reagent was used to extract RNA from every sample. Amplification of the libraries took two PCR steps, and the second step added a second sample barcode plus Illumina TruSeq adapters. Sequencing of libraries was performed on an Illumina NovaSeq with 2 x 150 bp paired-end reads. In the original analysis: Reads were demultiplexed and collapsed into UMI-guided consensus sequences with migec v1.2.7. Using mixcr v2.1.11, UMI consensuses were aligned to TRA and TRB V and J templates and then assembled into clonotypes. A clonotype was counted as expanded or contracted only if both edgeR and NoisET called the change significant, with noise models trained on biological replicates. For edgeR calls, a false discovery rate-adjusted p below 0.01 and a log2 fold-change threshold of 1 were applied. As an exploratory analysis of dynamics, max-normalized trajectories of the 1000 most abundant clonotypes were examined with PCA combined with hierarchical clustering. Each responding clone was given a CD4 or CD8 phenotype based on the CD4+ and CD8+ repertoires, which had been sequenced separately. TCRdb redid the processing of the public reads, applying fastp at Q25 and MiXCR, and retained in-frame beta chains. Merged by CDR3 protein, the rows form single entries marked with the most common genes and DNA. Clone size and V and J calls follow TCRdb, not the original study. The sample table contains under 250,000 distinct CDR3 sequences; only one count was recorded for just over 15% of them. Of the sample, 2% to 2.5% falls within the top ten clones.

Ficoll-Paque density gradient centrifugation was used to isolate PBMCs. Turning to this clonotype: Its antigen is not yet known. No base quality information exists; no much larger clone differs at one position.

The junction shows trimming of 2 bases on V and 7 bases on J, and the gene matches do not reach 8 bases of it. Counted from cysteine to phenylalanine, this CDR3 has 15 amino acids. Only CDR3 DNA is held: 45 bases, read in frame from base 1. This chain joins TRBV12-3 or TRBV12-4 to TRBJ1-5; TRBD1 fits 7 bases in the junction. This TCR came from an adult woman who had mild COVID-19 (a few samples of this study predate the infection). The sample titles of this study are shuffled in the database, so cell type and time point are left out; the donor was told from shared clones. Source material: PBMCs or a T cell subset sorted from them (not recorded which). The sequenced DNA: TGTGCCAGCAGTTTAACGACAGGGAGATACCAGCCCCAGCATTTT. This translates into CASSLTTGRYQPQHF.